Below are 23 T cell receptor beta chains sequenced from a single sample in a study of shared T cell receptors in the human thymus. Profiling relied on immunoSEQ multiplex PCR, and the TCRdb table lists in-frame clones only, not all of them. The repertoire holds around 65,000 clones, with about 95% as singletons. The source material was thymocytes. The receptor set was obtained from a human donor.

The V call is TRBV21-1, the J call TRBJ2-7. TRBV21-1 is a listed pseudogene. The CDR3 extends over 19 amino acids. The CDR3 loop reads CASSKKLDPLGGLDYEQYF. The CDR3 bases are TGTGCCAGCAGCAAAAAGTTAGACCCTCTCGGGGGCCTAGACTACGAGCAGTACTTC.

V usage is TRBV19 and J usage is TRBJ2-7, with D perhaps given as TRBD1 or TRBD2 (5 bases each). V lost 3 bases, J lost 2 bases, and 14 bases lay in between. The germline V gene has CDR1 LNHDA and CDR2 SQIVND (reference sequence). CDR3 length: 15 residues. The CDR3 DNA is TGTGCCAGTAGTATCCTCGGGACGGTAACCTACGAGCAGTACTTC. It specifies CASSILGTVTYEQYF.

This chain joins TRBV10-3 and TRBJ1-1; D not certain. In germline, CDR1 is ENHRY, CDR2 SYGVKD. V dropped 3 bases and J dropped 1 base, with 12 bases sitting between them. The CDR3 totals 15 residues. The CDR3 spells CAISDLPEENTEAFF. The CDR3 DNA follows: TGTGCCATCAGTGACCTTCCAGAAGAGAACACTGAAGCTTTCTTT.

The V and J genes are TRBV25-1 and TRBJ2-2; the D is unclear. The germline CDR1 and CDR2 sequences are MGHDK and SYGVNS. There are 17 residues in the CDR3. V shed 3 bases and J shed 4 bases, with 18 bases lying between them. CDR3 DNA sequence: TGTGCCAGCAGTGACAGCCTTGATGGGAAGCGCACCGGGGAGCTGTTTTTT. This codes for CASSDSLDGKRTGELFF.

This chain joins TRBV9 and TRBJ2-7; 13 bases align to TRBD2. V shed 4 bases, J shed 3 bases, and the junction held 13 bases outside the gene matches. From germline, CDR1 is SGDLS and CDR2 YYNGEE. The CDR3 contains 18 residues. The CDR3 nucleotides are TGTGCCAGCAGCCCACGTAAAGGACTAGCGGGGGCCTACTACGAGCAGTACTTC. Translation: CASSPRKGLAGAYYEQYF.

The chain links TRBV19 to TRBJ1-5; tentative D call: TRBD1 (6 bases). V was clipped by 2 bases and J by 3 bases, with 17 bases between them. The CDR3 has 17 residues. CDR1 and CDR2 (germline): LNHDA, SQIVND (reference sequence). As DNA, the CDR3 is TGTGCCAGTAGTATAAGGGACACCAGAAGAAACAATCAGCCCCAGCATTTT. It translates to CASSIRDTRRNNQPQHF.

The J gene is TRBJ1-2, the V gene TRBV5-1; 9 nucleotides align to TRBD1. J gave up 4 bases and V 0 bases, and 10 bases lay outside the gene matches. Germline CDR1 reads SGHRS; CDR2 reads YFSETQ. The CDR3 runs 17 residues. The CDR3 here is CASSLALTGGPSYGYTF. In nucleotides, the CDR3 is TGCGCCAGCAGCTTGGCCCTTACAGGGGGCCCCTCCTATGGCTACACCTTC.

This chain links TRBV2 with TRBJ1-6; the match to TRBD1 covers 7 bases. The V and J ends lost 9 bases and 0 bases, in that order; junction bases with no gene match: 5. Germline lookup yields CDR1 SNHLY and CDR2 FYNNEI. The CDR3 runs to 15 residues. CDR3 protein: CARQGDGSYNSPLHF. The DNA of the CDR3 is TGTGCCAGGCAGGGGGACGGCTCCTATAATTCACCCCTCCACTTT.

This chain uses TRBV20-1 with TRBJ1-1; D unclear. Trimming cost V 3 bases and J 6 bases, with 8 bases left between them. The germline CDR1 and CDR2 sequences are DFQATT and SNEGSKA (reference sequence). There are 11 residues in the CDR3. The CDR3 DNA follows: TGCAGTGCTAGGACCGGTTCTGAAGCTTTCTTT. The encoded protein is CSARTGSEAFF.

This chain connects TRBV4-3 to TRBJ2-5; D is undetermined. The V gene's germline CDR1 is LGHNA and CDR2 YSLEER. V was trimmed by 2 bases and J by 0 bases, leaving 4 bases between them. This CDR3 has 13 amino acids. CDR3 nucleotide sequence: TGCGCCAGCAGCCAAAGGGACCAAGAGACCCAGTACTTC. This gives the protein CASSQRDQETQYF.

The chain couples TRBV2 to TRBJ2-1; TRBD2 matches at 10 bases. Germline lookup yields CDR1 SNHLY and CDR2 FYNNEI. V trimming: 6 bases; J trimming: 5 bases; junction bases outside the gene matches: 4. This CDR3 region has 14 residues. The CDR3 loop is CASSLSGGDNEQFF. The CDR3 region has the DNA TGTGCCAGCAGCCTCAGCGGGGGGGACAATGAGCAGTTCTTC.

J is TRBJ1-3 and V is TRBV5-1; TRBD1 is a possible D gene (5 bases). Between the trimmed V and J ends, which lost 2 bases and 3 bases, there was a span of 9 bases. Per germline, CDR1 SGHRS and CDR2 YFSETQ. CDR3 length equals 14 residues. The CDR3: CASSFSTDGNTIYF. The CDR3 DNA reads as TGCGCCAGCAGCTTCTCGACAGATGGAAACACCATATATTTT. Supplemented by reference TRBV5-1 and TRBJ1-3, the full variable domain reads KAGVTQTPRYLIKTRGQQVTLSCSPISGHRSVSWYQQTPGQGLQFLFEYFSETQRNKGNFPGRFSGRQFSNSRSEMNVSTLELGDSALYLCASSFSTDGNTIYFGEGSWLTVV.

This chain joins TRBV7-9 and TRBJ1-5; TRBD1 is a possible D gene (6 bases). Germline CDR1 and CDR2: SEHNR and FQNEAQ (reference sequence). This CDR3 contains 16 residues. V gave up 5 bases and J gave up 3 bases, with 17 bases separating them. DNA of the CDR3: TGTGCCAGCAGCCAAGACAGCACAGGGCCCAATCAGCCCCAGCATTTT. Its translation is CASSQDSTGPNQPQHF.

This clone has a single count. The J gene is TRBJ2-5, the V gene TRBV6-5; D uncertain. Per germline, CDR1 MNHEY and CDR2 SVGAGI. The CDR3 spans 11 residues. Trimming took off 6 bases at V and 11 bases at J, with 13 bases between the two ends. The CDR3 region has the DNA TGTGCCAGCAGAACAAGTCTCGGGCAGTACTTC. Translation gives CASRTSLGQYF.

The rearrangement uses TRBV28 and TRBJ1-1; a possible D gene is TRBD1 (5 bases). This CDR3 has 19 residues. Per the germline V gene, CDR1 is MDHEN and CDR2 is SYDVKM. The V end lost 5 bases, the J end lost 5 bases, and 30 bases lay between the germline ends. For the CDR3, the DNA is TGTGCCAGCAGTCCCTCCGTCGGCGAGGTGGGACTCAATGGGACTGAAGCTTTCTTT. Residues: CASSPSVGEVGLNGTEAFF. Using reference TRBV28 and TRBJ1-1 for the parts outside the CDR3, the full variable domain is DVKVTQSSRYLVKRTGEKVFLECVQDMDHENMFWYRQDPGLGLRLIYFSYDVKMKEKGDIPEGYSVSREKKERFSLILESASTNQTSMYLCASSPSVGEVGLNGTEAFFGQGTRLTVV.

The CDR3 protein is CASSRDSTAVNEKLFF. The CDR3 DNA follows: TGTGCCAGCAGCCGGGATTCAACCGCGGTTAATGAAAAACTGTTTTTT. The chain combines TRBV11-1 with TRBJ1-4; D gene uncertain. The CDR3 runs 16 residues. The ends were cut back, 5 bases at V and 4 bases at J, with 17 bases in the middle. Germline V gene data show CDR1 as SGHAT and CDR2 as FQDESV (reference sequence).

The V and J genes are TRBV5-1 and TRBJ2-7; either TRBD1 or TRBD2 may fit D (5 bases each). The germline CDR1 and CDR2 sequences are SGHRS and YFSETQ. Trimming cost V 7 bases and J 0 bases, with 8 bases left between them. This CDR3 is built from 12 residues. CDR3 sequence (DNA): TGCGCCAGCGGGGGTACCTCCTACGAGCAGTACTTC. Its protein product is CASGGTSYEQYF.

This chain links TRBV10-3 with TRBJ2-5, with D maybe TRBD1 (5 bases). The CDR3 is made up of 13 amino acids. Between the trimmed V and J ends, which lost 4 bases and 4 bases, there was a span of 10 bases. From germline, CDR1 is ENHRY and CDR2 SYGVKD. The CDR3 region is CAISAGRVETQYF. The CDR3 DNA reads TGTGCCATCAGTGCGGGCAGGGTAGAGACCCAGTACTTC.

This sequence joins TRBV4-3 and TRBJ1-2, with D tentatively TRBD1 (5 bases). The CDR3 contains 16 residues. Deletions cut 0 bases from V and 4 bases from J, with 15 bases between. Germline CDR1 and CDR2: LGHNA and YSLEER. The CDR3 DNA reads as TGCGCCAGCAGCCAAGAGGAAAAGGGACGGACCTATGGCTACACCTTC. Its translation is CASSQEEKGRTYGYTF.

This clone was counted only a few times. V is TRBV11-2 and J is TRBJ1-2; the D is unclear. The ends were cut back, 3 bases at V and 11 bases at J, with 13 bases in the middle. The CDR3 runs to 12 residues. Per germline, CDR1 SGHAT and CDR2 FQNNGV. The CDR3 here is CASSLVGISYTF. The CDR3 DNA is TGTGCCAGCAGCTTGGTGGGGATCTCTTACACCTTC.

This rearrangement joins TRBV28 to TRBJ2-3; 8 bases are a match to TRBD2. V lost 5 bases, J lost 4 bases, and 8 bases stayed unmatched. There are 15 residues in the CDR3. The V gene's germline CDR1 is MDHEN and CDR2 SYDVKM. The DNA for the CDR3 is TGTGCCAGCAGTGGCGGGGGGCCAGTGGCAGATACGCAGTATTTT. Its translation is CASSGGGPVADTQYF. The full variable domain, completed using reference TRBV28 and TRBJ2-3, is DVKVTQSSRYLVKRTGEKVFLECVQDMDHENMFWYRQDPGLGLRLIYFSYDVKMKEKGDIPEGYSVSREKKERFSLILESASTNQTSMYLCASSGGGPVADTQYFGPGTRLTVL.

The chain carries TRBV5-6 and TRBJ1-5; 8 positions match TRBD1. The CDR3 is 17 amino acids. Germline CDR1 is SGHDT and CDR2 is YYEEEE. Trimming removed 0 bases from V and 2 bases from J; junction bases left unmatched: 7. The DNA for the CDR3 is TGTGCCAGCAGCTTGGGACAGGGGACGTGGGGCAATCAGCCCCAGCATTTT. Its translation is CASSLGQGTWGNQPQHF.

The genes are TRBV7-9 and TRBJ1-2, with 7 bases aligning to TRBD1. CDR3 length: 13 amino acids. The trim removed 5 bases at V and 4 bases at J, leaving 4 bases unmatched. Germline CDR1 is SEHNR and CDR2 is FQNEAQ (reference sequence). This chain's CDR3 is CASSVHRGYGYTF. The CDR3 DNA reads as TGTGCCAGCAGCGTGCACAGGGGCTATGGCTACACCTTC.